The source of this T cell receptor (beta chain) is a study of T cells in Graves' hyperthyroidism and ophthalmopathy. Study details: Peripheral blood was collected at initial diagnosis, before any treatment. Overall study results and limits: The majority of expanded thyroid clonotypes above 0.001 also appeared in blood.

Amplification yielded TCR beta CDR3 regions, with RNA transcripts as the source. The study used the HTBI primer set for a first-round RT-PCR of the TCR CDR3. MiXCR was run by TCRdb on the multiplex PCR reads, yielding one entry per CDR3 protein. The sample records more than 350,000 distinct CDR3 sequences, more than 13% being singletons. This clonotype has only a few counts. Its antigen is undetermined. The CDR3 extends over 14 amino acids. Trimming cost V 3 bases and J 0 bases, with 6 bases left between them. The germline gives CDR1 DFQATT, CDR2 SNEGSKA (reference sequence). Graves' hyperthyroidism was deemed stable given no ophthalmopathy progression within 18 months. Thyroid ultrasound and orbital computed tomography, with clinical symptoms and serum thyroxine and TRAb, informed diagnoses.

Sequenced material: blood. The V and J genes are TRBV20-1 and TRBJ2-6; no reliable D call. The TCR comes from a woman in her 30s with Graves' hyperthyroidism. The DNA for the CDR3 is TGCAGTGCTAGCTCACACTCTGGGGCCAACGTCCTGACTTTC. Encoded protein: CSASSHSGANVLTF.